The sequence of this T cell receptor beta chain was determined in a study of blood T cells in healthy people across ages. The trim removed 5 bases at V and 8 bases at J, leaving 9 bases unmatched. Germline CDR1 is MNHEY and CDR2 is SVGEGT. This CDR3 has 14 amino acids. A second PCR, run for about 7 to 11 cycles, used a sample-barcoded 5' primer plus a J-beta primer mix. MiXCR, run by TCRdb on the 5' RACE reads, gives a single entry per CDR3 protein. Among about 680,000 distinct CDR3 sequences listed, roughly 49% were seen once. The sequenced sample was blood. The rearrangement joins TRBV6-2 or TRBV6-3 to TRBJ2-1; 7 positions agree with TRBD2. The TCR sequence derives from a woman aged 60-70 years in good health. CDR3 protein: CASSPRDYRDEQFF. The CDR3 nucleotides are TGTGCCAGCAGTCCCCGGGACTATCGCGATGAGCAGTTCTTC.